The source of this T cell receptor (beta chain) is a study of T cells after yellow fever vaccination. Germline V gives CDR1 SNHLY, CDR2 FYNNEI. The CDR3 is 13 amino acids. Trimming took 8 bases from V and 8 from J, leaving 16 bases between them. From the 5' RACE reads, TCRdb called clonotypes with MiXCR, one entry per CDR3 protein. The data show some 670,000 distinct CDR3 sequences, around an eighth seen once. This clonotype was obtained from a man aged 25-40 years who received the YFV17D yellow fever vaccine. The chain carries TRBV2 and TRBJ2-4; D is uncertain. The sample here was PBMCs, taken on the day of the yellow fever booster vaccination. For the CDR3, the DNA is TGTGCCAGCGTTCCGGAGACGGCGCACATTCAGTACTTC. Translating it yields CASVPETAHIQYF.